This T cell receptor beta chain appears in the sequencing data of a study of neurological immune-mediated disorders. With V trimmed by 3 bases and J by 2 bases, 3 bases remained unmatched. CDR3 length equals 17 residues. CDR1 SGHVS and CDR2 FQNEAQ come from the germline V gene. 5'RACE with 10-nucleotide random UMIs generated the cDNA. TCRdb analysed the 5' RACE reads with MiXCR anew, one entry per CDR3 protein. The sample shows roughly 100,000 distinct CDR3 sequences, 3.5% of them seen only once. Broader study findings: One cluster of related CDR3 sequences contained, by phylogenetic grouping, the repertoires of 18 of 34 multiple sclerosis patients and formed a possible signature. The most TCR clonal expansion was seen in HTLV-1-associated myelopathy, whereas the least was seen in multiple sclerosis, below the level in healthy controls.

In its sample, this clonotype was seen many times. Its antigen remains unknown. The sequence came from a woman aged 18 to 35 with multiple sclerosis. J is TRBJ2-5 and V is TRBV7-8, with 16 positions matching TRBD2. Sequencing input: PBMCs. The CDR3 DNA reads as TGTGCCAGCAGCTTCGGGACTAGCGGGAGGGGACAAGAGACCCAGTACTTC. Protein product: CASSFGTSGRGQETQYF.